Listed below are T cell receptor beta chains from one sample, sequenced in a study of blood T cell repertoires in COVID-19. Sequencing was performed with immunoSEQ multiplex PCR; in TCRdb, only in-frame clones are kept and a portion is missing. The table shows around 130,000 clones, with about 80% occurring only once. Sequences were obtained from peripheral blood. The origin of the receptors is a human donor in a cohort sampled during active COVID-19. Both conserved end residues are part of each CDR3. Each record gives: V gene, J gene, clone size, D gene, CDR3 protein, CDR3 DNA. D genes are given only for firm matches. Some rows have no size entry. The others give once, few or many, or a class for an expanded clone.

v_call: TRBV28; j_call: TRBJ1-5; clone_size: NA; d_call: TRBD1; cdr3_aa: CASSLLGQGSNQPQHF; cdr3_nt: TGTGCCAGCAGTTTATTGGGACAGGGGAGCAATCAGCCCCAGCATTTT
v_call: TRBV10-3; j_call: TRBJ2-5; clone_size: NA; d_call: TRBD1; cdr3_aa: CATTGEETQYF; cdr3_nt: TGTGCCACGACAGGGGAGGAGACCCAGTACTTC
v_call: TRBV11-2; j_call: TRBJ2-1; clone_size: NA; d_call: NA; cdr3_aa: CASSFGGAPGNEQFF; cdr3_nt: TGTGCCAGCAGCTTCGGCGGGGCTCCGGGAAATGAGCAGTTCTTC
v_call: TRBV10-2; j_call: TRBJ1-6; clone_size: NA; d_call: TRBD1; cdr3_aa: CASSEGTGSRGLHF; cdr3_nt: TGCGCCAGCAGTGAAGGGACAGGGTCGCGGGGCCTCCACTTT
v_call: TRBV5-1; j_call: TRBJ1-1; clone_size: NA; d_call: TRBD1; cdr3_aa: CASSLGQGMGAFF; cdr3_nt: TGCGCCAGCAGCTTGGGACAGGGTATGGGAGCTTTCTTT
v_call: TRBV25-1; j_call: TRBJ2-3; clone_size: NA; d_call: NA; cdr3_aa: CASSWASTDTQYF; cdr3_nt: TGTGCCAGCAGTTGGGCTAGCACAGATACGCAGTATTTT
v_call: TRBV2; j_call: TRBJ2-7; clone_size: once; d_call: NA; cdr3_aa: CASFPRGVSEQYF; cdr3_nt: TGTGCCAGCTTTCCTAGGGGCGTTTCCGAGCAGTACTTC
v_call: TRBV7-9; j_call: TRBJ1-1; clone_size: few; d_call: NA; cdr3_aa: CASSPGPGGRTEAFF; cdr3_nt: TGTGCCAGCAGCCCTGGACCGGGGGGTCGCACTGAAGCTTTCTTT
v_call: TRBV7-2; j_call: TRBJ1-1; clone_size: NA; d_call: TRBD1; cdr3_aa: CASSLDRAAVNTEAFF; cdr3_nt: TGTGCCAGCAGCTTGGACAGGGCGGCGGTGAACACTGAAGCTTTCTTT
v_call: TRBV25-1; j_call: TRBJ1-2; clone_size: few; d_call: NA; cdr3_aa: CASSTMASAYGYTF; cdr3_nt: TGTGCCAGCAGTACTATGGCGTCTGCCTATGGCTACACCTTC
v_call: TRBV18; j_call: TRBJ1-1; clone_size: NA; d_call: NA; cdr3_aa: CASSPFIGGAEAFF; cdr3_nt: TGTGCCAGCTCACCGTTTATAGGGGGGGCTGAAGCTTTCTTT
v_call: TRBV6-5; j_call: TRBJ2-5; clone_size: NA; d_call: TRBD1; cdr3_aa: CASSYPTGGGETQYF; cdr3_nt: TGTGCCAGCAGTTACCCGACAGGGGGCGGCGAGACCCAGTACTTC
v_call: TRBV6-6; j_call: TRBJ1-1; clone_size: NA; d_call: TRBD1; cdr3_aa: CASRQGDTEAFF; cdr3_nt: TGTGCCAGCCGACAGGGTGACACTGAAGCTTTCTTT
v_call: TRBV7-9; j_call: TRBJ1-3; clone_size: few; d_call: TRBD1; cdr3_aa: CASSLSDREGNTIYF; cdr3_nt: TGTGCCAGCAGCTTATCAGACAGGGAGGGAAACACCATATATTTT
v_call: TRBV24-1; j_call: TRBJ1-2; clone_size: few; d_call: TRBD1; cdr3_aa: CAKRGQGAWYTF; cdr3_nt: TGTGCCAAGAGAGGACAGGGAGCATGGTACACCTTC
v_call: TRBV19; j_call: TRBJ2-5; clone_size: NA; d_call: TRBD1; cdr3_aa: CASSIGTGRETQYF; cdr3_nt: TGTGCCAGTAGTATAGGGACAGGGAGGGAGACCCAGTACTTC
v_call: TRBV19; j_call: TRBJ2-5; clone_size: once; d_call: NA; cdr3_aa: CASSGQYQETQYF; cdr3_nt: TGTGCCAGTAGTGGGCAGTACCAAGAGACCCAGTACTTC
v_call: TRBV19; j_call: TRBJ2-1; clone_size: NA; d_call: TRBD2; cdr3_aa: CASRGLAGYNEQFF; cdr3_nt: TGTGCCAGTAGGGGACTAGCGGGTTACAATGAGCAGTTCTTC
v_call: TRBV10-3; j_call: TRBJ1-3; clone_size: NA; d_call: TRBD1; cdr3_aa: CASQGGQGAEYSGNTIYF; cdr3_nt: TGTGCCTCCCAGGGGGGGCAGGGGGCCGAATACTCTGGAAACACCATATATTTT
v_call: TRBV6-4; j_call: TRBJ2-3; clone_size: NA; d_call: TRBD2; cdr3_aa: CASSRTSLVDTQYF; cdr3_nt: TGTGCCAGCAGCCGGACTAGCCTGGTAGATACGCAGTATTTT
v_call: TRBV9; j_call: TRBJ1-6; clone_size: few; d_call: NA; cdr3_aa: CASSVGEGVSPLHF; cdr3_nt: TGTGCCAGCAGCGTCGGGGAGGGAGTTTCACCCCTCCACTTT
v_call: TRBV3-1/TRBV3-2; j_call: TRBJ2-1; clone_size: NA; d_call: TRBD2; cdr3_aa: CASSPPTPSGGTYNEQFF; cdr3_nt: TGTGCCAGCAGCCCTCCCACGCCTAGCGGGGGGACATACAATGAGCAGTTCTTC
v_call: TRBV27; j_call: TRBJ2-3; clone_size: NA; d_call: NA; cdr3_aa: CASTLFGGGTDTQYF; cdr3_nt: TGTGCCAGCACCCTATTCGGCGGGGGCACAGATACGCAGTATTTT
v_call: TRBV10-2; j_call: TRBJ2-5; clone_size: NA; d_call: NA; cdr3_aa: CASSEPLTSGETQYF; cdr3_nt: TGCGCCAGCAGTGAGCCGCTGACTAGTGGTGAGACCCAGTACTTC
v_call: TRBV18; j_call: TRBJ1-2; clone_size: NA; d_call: TRBD1; cdr3_aa: CASSPRGTGGADYGYTF; cdr3_nt: TGTGCCAGCTCACCACGCGGGACAGGGGGCGCCGACTATGGCTACACCTTC
v_call: TRBV5-6; j_call: TRBJ1-2; clone_size: once; d_call: TRBD1; cdr3_aa: CASSSWDRWDGYTF; cdr3_nt: TGTGCCAGCAGCTCCTGGGACAGGTGGGATGGCTACACCTTC
v_call: TRBV9; j_call: TRBJ1-6; clone_size: NA; d_call: NA; cdr3_aa: CASSVAADSQTYSPLHF; cdr3_nt: TGTGCCAGCAGCGTAGCCGCGGACAGTCAAACATATTCACCCCTCCACTTT
v_call: TRBV3-1/TRBV3-2; j_call: TRBJ1-1; clone_size: NA; d_call: NA; cdr3_aa: CASSQATGEAFF; cdr3_nt: TGTGCCAGCAGCCAAGCGACAGGAGAAGCTTTCTTT
v_call: TRBV9; j_call: TRBJ2-1; clone_size: NA; d_call: NA; cdr3_aa: CASSLAGTYSYNEQFF; cdr3_nt: TGTGCCAGCAGCCTCGCCGGGACTTATTCCTACAATGAGCAGTTCTTC
v_call: TRBV4-1; j_call: TRBJ1-1; clone_size: NA; d_call: NA; cdr3_aa: CASSQDPSPEAFF; cdr3_nt: TGCGCCAGCAGCCAAGATCCGTCCCCTGAAGCTTTCTTT
v_call: TRBV6-1; j_call: TRBJ1-3; clone_size: NA; d_call: NA; cdr3_aa: CASSEGPGNTIYF; cdr3_nt: TGTGCCAGCAGTGAGGGCCCCGGAAACACCATATATTTT
v_call: TRBV19; j_call: TRBJ2-7; clone_size: NA; d_call: NA; cdr3_aa: CASSIQQGVEQYF; cdr3_nt: TGTGCCAGTAGTATTCAACAGGGAGTGGAGCAGTACTTC
v_call: TRBV12-3/TRBV12-4; j_call: TRBJ1-5; clone_size: NA; d_call: NA; cdr3_aa: CASRPGARQPQHF; cdr3_nt: TGTGCCAGCAGGCCAGGGGCACGACAGCCCCAGCATTTT
v_call: TRBV28; j_call: TRBJ1-1; clone_size: once; d_call: TRBD1; cdr3_aa: CASIPTGTTEAFF; cdr3_nt: TGTGCCAGCATACCGACAGGGACCACTGAAGCTTTCTTT
v_call: TRBV7-6; j_call: TRBJ2-7; clone_size: NA; d_call: TRBD2; cdr3_aa: CASSLGLAPSYEQYF; cdr3_nt: TGTGCCAGCAGCTTAGGACTAGCGCCCTCCTACGAGCAGTACTTC
v_call: TRBV7-2; j_call: TRBJ2-5; clone_size: NA; d_call: TRBD2; cdr3_aa: CASSWTSGGQETQYF; cdr3_nt: TGTGCCAGCAGCTGGACTAGCGGGGGTCAAGAGACCCAGTACTTC
v_call: TRBV7-2; j_call: TRBJ2-3; clone_size: NA; d_call: TRBD2; cdr3_aa: CASSLQALAGGNTDTQYF; cdr3_nt: TGTGCCAGCAGCTTACAGGCCTTAGCGGGGGGGAACACAGATACGCAGTATTTT
v_call: TRBV18; j_call: TRBJ1-2; clone_size: NA; d_call: NA; cdr3_aa: CASSPQENGGYTF; cdr3_nt: TGTGCCAGCTCACCACAGGAGAACGGCGGCTACACCTTC
v_call: TRBV29-1; j_call: TRBJ2-7; clone_size: NA; d_call: TRBD1; cdr3_aa: CSVEYEGQTYEQYF; cdr3_nt: TGCAGCGTTGAGTACGAGGGACAGACCTACGAGCAGTACTTC
v_call: TRBV10-3; j_call: TRBJ1-1; clone_size: few; d_call: NA; cdr3_aa: CAISEELNTEAFF; cdr3_nt: TGTGCCATCAGTGAAGAGTTGAACACTGAAGCTTTCTTT
v_call: TRBV18; j_call: TRBJ2-7; clone_size: NA; d_call: TRBD2; cdr3_aa: CASSPGRAREQYF; cdr3_nt: TGTGCCAGCTCCCCAGGGAGGGCCCGCGAGCAGTACTTC
v_call: TRBV6-2/TRBV6-3; j_call: TRBJ2-7; clone_size: NA; d_call: NA; cdr3_aa: CASSASGLSYEQYF; cdr3_nt: TGTGCCAGCAGTGCTTCGGGACTGTCCTACGAGCAGTACTTC
v_call: TRBV19; j_call: TRBJ2-2; clone_size: NA; d_call: NA; cdr3_aa: CASQDPGFTGELFF; cdr3_nt: TGTGCCAGTCAAGACCCCGGGTTCACCGGGGAGCTGTTTTTT
v_call: TRBV19; j_call: TRBJ2-1; clone_size: NA; d_call: NA; cdr3_aa: CASSKGGGLSINEQFF; cdr3_nt: TGTGCCAGTAGTAAGGGGGGGGGCCTATCCATCAATGAGCAGTTCTTC
v_call: TRBV28; j_call: TRBJ1-5; clone_size: NA; d_call: TRBD1; cdr3_aa: CASSPRTGIGNQPQHF; cdr3_nt: TGTGCCAGCAGTCCGAGGACAGGGATTGGCAATCAGCCCCAGCATTTT